These 24 T cell receptor beta chains were sequenced from one sample in a study of OX40 agonist ivuxolimab in advanced cancers. Data came from immunoSEQ multiplex PCR; TCRdb stores just in-frame clones and leaves some out. The table records roughly 56,000 clones, about 82% of them present only once. The sequences come from CD4+ or CD8+ T cells sorted from blood, collected in a trial of the OX40 agonist ivuxolimab. The receptors come from an adult with an advanced solid tumor such as melanoma, head and neck, liver or kidney cancer.

V and J are TRBV18 and TRBJ2-5; TRBD2 is a possible D gene (6 bases). Germline-derived CDR1 and CDR2 are KGHSH and LQKENI. V was clipped by 7 bases and J by 2 bases, with 17 bases between them. This CDR3 region has 15 residues. In nucleotides, the CDR3 is TGTGCCAGCTGCGTAGGGGACTCTTCTCAAGAGACCCAGTACTTC. Translated: CASCVGDSSQETQYF.

The V gene is TRBV5-1, the J gene TRBJ2-6; possibly TRBD1 for D (5 bases). Trimming took 6 bases from V and 2 from J, leaving 6 bases between them. Germline V gene data show CDR1 as SGHRS and CDR2 as YFSETQ. This CDR3 has 13 amino acids. The DNA of the CDR3 is TGCGCCAGCACAGGGCCTGGGGCCAACGTCCTGACTTTC. Translating it yields CASTGPGANVLTF.

CDR3 in amino acids: CASRDRASNEKLFF. In nucleotides, the CDR3 is TGTGCCAGCAGGGACAGGGCAAGTAATGAAAAACTGTTTTTT. This sequence joins TRBV28 and TRBJ1-4; 8 nucleotides line up with TRBD1. V lost 6 bases and J lost 4; bases outside the gene matches: 4. This CDR3 has 14 amino acids. CDR1 and CDR2 (germline): MDHEN, SYDVKM.

This clone was recorded only once. This chain joins TRBV19 and TRBJ2-1, with 7 positions matching TRBD1. CDR1 and CDR2 from the germline V gene are LNHDA and SQIVND (reference sequence). This CDR3 spans 16 amino acids. The trim removed 5 bases at V and 5 bases at J, leaving 12 bases unmatched. CDR3 region: CASSLTTGLGHNEQFF. As DNA, the CDR3 is TGTGCCAGTAGTTTAACGACAGGGTTGGGACACAATGAGCAGTTCTTC.

The chain uses TRBV5-4 and TRBJ2-6, with D perhaps matching TRBD2 (7 bases). The CDR3 is made up of 17 amino acids. Germline-derived CDR1 and CDR2 are SGHNT and YYREEE (reference sequence). V gave up 4 bases and J gave up 5 bases, with 19 bases separating them. CDR3 in amino acids: CASSGGGGAIRANVLTF. CDR3 sequence (DNA): TGTGCCAGCAGCGGAGGGGGGGGCGCAATTAGGGCCAACGTCCTGACTTTC.

This clone was observed a few times. The rearrangement uses TRBV4-1 and TRBJ1-2; D ambiguous. The CDR3 covers 11 residues. Germline CDR1 is MGHRA and CDR2 is YSYEKL. Trimming cost V 4 bases and J 11 bases, with 11 bases left between them. Here the CDR3 reads CASSREGRYTF. The CDR3 region has the DNA TGCGCCAGCAGCCGAGAAGGACGGTACACCTTC.

The chain employs TRBV5-1 and TRBJ2-7; TRBD2 aligns across 10 bases. The CDR3 is 16 residues long. The V gene end was trimmed by 3 bases and the J gene end by 2 bases; junction bases not matched to a gene: 8. Germline V gene lookup returns CDR1 SGHRS and CDR2 YFSETQ. The CDR3 loop is CASSSQSGGAPYEQYF. In DNA form, the CDR3 reads TGCGCCAGCAGCTCTCAAAGCGGGGGGGCACCCTACGAGCAGTACTTC.

The chain uses TRBV5-1 and TRBJ2-3, with TRBD2 matching over 7 bases. CDR1 and CDR2 (germline): SGHRS, YFSETQ. Trimming at V came to 3 bases and at J to 1 base, leaving 8 bases not matched to a gene. CDR3 length: 16 amino acids. The CDR3 region is CASSSLTSSGTDTQYF. The CDR3 bases are TGCGCCAGCAGCTCCTTGACTAGCTCGGGCACAGATACGCAGTATTTT.

The chain is built from TRBV6-1 and TRBJ2-3; a weak D match, TRBD1 (5 bases). Trimming pared 6 bases from V and 0 bases from J, leaving 13 bases between. There are 15 residues in the CDR3. Per germline, CDR1 MNHNS and CDR2 SASEGT. CDR3 protein: CASSPRDYSTDTQYF. The CDR3, as DNA: TGTGCCAGCAGCCCCAGGGATTATAGCACAGATACGCAGTATTTT.

This clone has a single count. A junction end diverges from the germline sequence, so it may reflect a read error. The V and J genes are TRBV7-3 and TRBJ1-2, with a weak D call TRBD1 (5 bases). Germline V gene data show CDR1 as SGHTA and CDR2 as FQGTGA. The CDR3 spans 13 residues. The CDR3 loop reads CASSVEARGPRAF. CDR3 DNA: TGTGCCAGCAGCGTAGAAGCAAGGGGTCCTCGGGCCTTC.

The chain has TRBV19 and TRBJ2-3; TRBD2 agrees at 14 bases. The CDR3 extends over 18 amino acids. Germline CDR1 and CDR2: LNHDA and SQIVND (reference sequence). V dropped 4 bases and J dropped 2; count of bases not matched to a gene: 8. DNA of the CDR3: TGTGCCAGTAGTAGGACTAGCGGGGGGAGTCAATACACAGATACGCAGTATTTT. Protein product: CASSRTSGGSQYTDTQYF.

The V gene is TRBV6-5, the J gene TRBJ1-5; TRBD1 is a possible D gene (6 bases). This CDR3 is built from 15 residues. Trimming pared 0 bases from V and 5 bases from J, leaving 11 bases between. Germline CDR1 is MNHEY and CDR2 is SVGAGI. The CDR3 region has the DNA TGTGCCAGCAGTTACTCGACACAGGGAGATCAGCCCCAGCATTTT. Its protein product is CASSYSTQGDQPQHF.

The chain joins TRBV2 to TRBJ2-5, with 8 bases identical to TRBD2. CDR1 and CDR2 from the germline V gene are SNHLY and FYNNEI. The CDR3 consists of 15 residues. V was pared by 3 bases and J by 2 bases, with 5 bases of the junction left unmatched. Here the CDR3 DNA reads TGTGCCAGCAGTGAGGAGCGGGGGTCTCAAGAGACCCAGTACTTC. Translating it yields CASSEERGSQETQYF. Based on the CDR3 plus reference TRBV2 and TRBJ2-5, the full variable domain is EPEVTQTPSHQVTQMGQEVILRCVPISNHLYFYWYRQILGQKVEFLVSFYNNEISEKSEIFDDQFSVERPDGSNFTLKIRSTKLEDSAMYFCASSEERGSQETQYFGPGTRLLVL.

The V call is TRBV6-5, the J call TRBJ1-1; D gene uncertain. Trimming stripped 6 bases from V and 5 bases from J, with 10 bases between. This CDR3 region has 12 residues. Germline-derived CDR1 and CDR2 are MNHEY and SVGAGI. CDR3 residues: CASRTVLTEAFF. In DNA form, the CDR3 reads TGTGCCAGCAGGACGGTCCTTACTGAAGCTTTCTTT.

There are a few counts of this clone. The chain joins TRBV27 to TRBJ2-2; a weak D match, TRBD2 (6 bases). V lost 4 bases to trimming and J lost 5 bases, with 11 bases between them. This CDR3 has 14 amino acids. Looked up from germline, CDR1 is MNHEY and CDR2 is SMNVEV (reference sequence). The CDR3 DNA reads as TGTGCCAGCAGTTCGTCGGGGGAAACCGGGGAGCTGTTTTTT. Translation: CASSSSGETGELFF.

The chain links TRBV5-1 to TRBJ1-1; D is unresolved. Germline V gene data show CDR1 as SGHRS and CDR2 as YFSETQ. The CDR3 totals 13 residues. Between the trimmed V and J ends, which lost 5 bases and 0 bases, there was a span of 8 bases. CDR3 nucleotide sequence: TGCGCCAGCAGTCCGGGCCTGAACACTGAAGCTTTCTTT. Amino acid sequence: CASSPGLNTEAFF.

The CDR3 here is CASTTGSPGNTIYF. The CDR3 DNA reads as TGTGCCAGCACCACGGGCAGTCCCGGAAACACCATATATTTT. This chain joins TRBV7-9 and TRBJ1-3; D is ambiguous. The V and J ends lost 7 bases and 4 bases respectively, with 14 bases between them. Per the germline V gene, CDR1 is SEHNR and CDR2 is FQNEAQ (reference sequence). The CDR3 has 14 residues.

The chain carries TRBV19 and TRBJ2-2, with D possibly TRBD1 on 6 matching bases. The CDR3 totals 15 residues. The ends were cut back, 3 bases at V and 3 bases at J, with 11 bases in the middle. Germline-derived CDR1 and CDR2 are LNHDA and SQIVND (reference sequence). DNA for the CDR3: TGTGCCAGTAGTATTTGGGGGCTCGACACCGGGGAGCTGTTTTTT. Protein sequence: CASSIWGLDTGELFF.

This clone was seen only a few times. This chain links TRBV6-1 with TRBJ2-4; the D gene is possibly TRBD1 (5 bases). Per germline, CDR1 MNHNS and CDR2 SASEGT. The V end was cut by 3 bases, the J end by 2 bases, with 11 bases between. The CDR3 is 15 amino acids. DNA of the CDR3: TGTGCCAGCAGTGATAACCAGGGTACCAAAAACATTCAGTACTTC. Translated: CASSDNQGTKNIQYF.

V usage is TRBV10-3 and J usage is TRBJ1-1, with 8 positions matching TRBD1. V lost 9 bases and J lost 0; bases outside the gene matches: 15. Germline assignment: CDR1 ENHRY and CDR2 SYGVKD. The CDR3 consists of 17 residues. The CDR3 loop reads CAIHPGQGARLNTEAFF. The CDR3 region has the DNA TGTGCCATTCACCCGGGGCAGGGGGCTCGGTTGAACACTGAAGCTTTCTTT.

The J gene is TRBJ2-7, the V gene TRBV5-4; the match to TRBD1 covers 7 bases. The junction had 6 bases not matched to a gene; V was cut back by 2 bases and J by 1 base. Germline V gene data show CDR1 as SGHNT and CDR2 as YYREEE (reference sequence). This CDR3 spans 15 amino acids. The CDR3 DNA reads as TGTGCCAGCAGCTTTCGATCGGGACAGTCCTACGAGCAGTACTTC. Translation: CASSFRSGQSYEQYF.

The chain recombines TRBV9 with TRBJ1-1; a possible D gene is TRBD1 (5 bases). Trimming removed 4 bases from V and 1 base from J, with 14 bases in between. Germline V gene lookup returns CDR1 SGDLS and CDR2 YYNGEE. CDR3 length: 15 amino acids. CDR3 coding DNA: TGTGCCAGCAGCCGGGACGGTTGGGGGAACACTGAAGCTTTCTTT. Translating gives CASSRDGWGNTEAFF.

V usage is TRBV2 and J usage is TRBJ1-5, with D tentatively TRBD1 (5 bases). Per the germline V gene, CDR1 is SNHLY and CDR2 is FYNNEI. The germline V and J ends were trimmed by 7 bases and 6 bases, with 10 bases remaining between them. The CDR3 length is 12 residues. The DNA of the CDR3 is TGTGCCAGCACGCGGGGACTTCAGCCCCAGCATTTT. The encoded protein is CASTRGLQPQHF.

This sequence joins TRBV11-2 and TRBJ1-2, with D perhaps matching TRBD1 (5 bases). CDR1 is SGHAT, CDR2 FQNNGV, per germline. The CDR3 is made up of 16 amino acids. Trimming removed 5 bases at V and 5 bases at J, with 21 bases between. CDR3 region: CASSTSGTVSSYGYTF. Written as DNA, the CDR3 is TGTGCCAGCAGCACATCCGGGACGGTGAGCTCTTATGGCTACACCTTC.